The sequence of this T cell receptor (beta chain) was determined in a study of T cell responses to AZD1222 COVID-19 vaccine. Study-level information: Some second doses came at about 4 weeks and others at about 12 weeks; these were pooled.

In regard to this clone: The antigen is undetermined.

Study-level points and caveats: With dominance at 160-218 and 743-854, vaccine-associated CD4 TCRs spanned spike. Donor demographics were predominantly white British with a female majority; clonal diversity may be underestimated.

Measured with immunoSEQ multiplex PCR; TCRdb has only the in-frame clones, and not every one. The sample has under 110,000 clones, approximately 84% seen once. This CDR3 has 14 residues. J gave up 2 bases and V 3 bases, and 4 bases lay outside the gene matches. Germline CDR1 SGHNT, CDR2 YYREEE (reference sequence). The clonotype was recovered from an adult in good health. The rearrangement links TRBV5-4 to TRBJ2-5; the match to TRBD2 covers 7 bases. The starting material was peripheral blood, obtained on day 0 of AZD1222 vaccination. CDR3 nucleotides: TGTGCCAGCAGCTACGGGACTAATCAAGAGACCCAGTACTTC. Amino acid sequence: CASSYGTNQETQYF. Complete variable domain (other parts from reference TRBV5-4 and TRBJ2-5): ETGVTQSPTHLIKTRGQQVTLRCSSQSGHNTVSWYQQALGQGPQFIFQYYREEENGRGNFPPRFSGLQFPNYSSELNVNALELDDSALYLCASSYGTNQETQYFGPGTRLLVL.